This TCR beta chain emerged from a study of cytomegalovirus exposure and HLA in healthy donors. TCRdb's table, derived via immunoSEQ multiplex PCR, lists solely in-frame clones and lacks some. The table records about 360,000 clones, just over 85% of them present only once. Germline V CDR1 and CDR2: MNHEY, SVGAGI. This CDR3 has 13 amino acids. V gave up 2 bases and J gave up 6 bases, with 11 bases separating them. The receptor comes from a woman aged 18-29 years in good health and CMV-seronegative. The chain combines TRBV6-5 with TRBJ2-7, with D possibly matching TRBD2 (6 bases). Source material: PBMCs. The CDR3 spells CASSYGGSGEQYF. Written as DNA, the CDR3 is TGTGCCAGCAGTTACGGGGGGTCGGGCGAGCAGTACTTC.